Listed here are 21 T cell receptor beta chains from one sample, sequenced in a study of neurological immune-mediated disorders. TCRdb re-called the 5' RACE reads with MiXCR, one entry per CDR3 protein. The table lists 75,000 to 80,000 distinct CDR3 sequences, approximately 5% of them singletons. Sequencing was carried out using PBMCs. Receptor source: a woman aged 30 to 39 with multiple sclerosis.

This clonotype has at least ten counts. The chain uses TRBV5-1 and TRBJ1-2, with D possibly matching TRBD1 (5 bases). V lost 0 bases and J 3 bases, leaving 15 bases between the germline ends. Per the germline V gene, CDR1 is SGHRS and CDR2 is YFSETQ. The CDR3 is 16 amino acids. The CDR3 reads CASSLGGAAEYYGYTF. The DNA for the CDR3 is TGCGCCAGCAGCTTGGGTGGGGCAGCCGAATACTATGGCTACACCTTC.

In this sample, this clonotype turned up many times. V is TRBV5-1 and J is TRBJ2-5; a possible D gene is TRBD1 (5 bases). V gave up 4 bases and J gave up 1 base, with 11 bases separating them. Germline loops: CDR1 SGHRS, CDR2 YFSETQ. The CDR3 is 14 residues long. The CDR3, as DNA: TGCGCCAGCAGCCCAGGGTTCGGCCAAGAGACCCAGTACTTC. It encodes CASSPGFGQETQYF. The complete variable domain, with remaining parts taken from reference TRBV5-1 and TRBJ2-5, reads KAGVTQTPRYLIKTRGQQVTLSCSPISGHRSVSWYQQTPGQGLQFLFEYFSETQRNKGNFPGRFSGRQFSNSRSEMNVSTLELGDSALYLCASSPGFGQETQYFGPGTRLLVL.

This clonotype was detected ten times or more. A read error may account for a junction end that differs from germline. The chain links TRBV5-6 to TRBJ1-6; D gene unclear. Germline loops: CDR1 SGHDT, CDR2 YYEEEE. CDR3 length: 18 residues. The CDR3 here is CASSPAGVPTIYYSPLHF. The CDR3 DNA follows: TGTGCCAGCAGCCCGGCCGGTGTACCTACCATCTATTATTCACCCCTCCACTTT.

This clonotype was counted only a few times. The chain employs TRBV10-3 and TRBJ2-1; D possibly corresponds to TRBD2 (5 bases). The CDR3 is made up of 12 amino acids. CDR1 is ENHRY and CDR2 is SYGVKD in the germline V gene. V gave up 10 bases and J gave up 9 bases, with 16 bases separating them. Here the CDR3 reads CATTNVAGEQFF. As DNA, the CDR3 is TGTGCCACAACGAACGTGGCGGGTGAGCAGTTCTTC.

The table lists this clonotype with many counts. The chain links TRBV12-3 or TRBV12-4 to TRBJ2-5, with D possibly matching TRBD1 (6 bases). There are 14 residues in the CDR3. V shed 2 bases and J shed 5 bases, with 12 bases lying between them. CDR3 nucleotides: TGTGCCAGCAGTTTATGGGGGCAGGGGGAGACCCAGTACTTC. It is translated as CASSLWGQGETQYF.

This clonotype was seen ten or more times. The chain uses TRBV2 and TRBJ1-1; possibly TRBD1 for D (5 bases). The germline V gene encodes CDR1 SNHLY and CDR2 FYNNEI. V lost 4 bases and J lost 0, with 12 bases in between. There are 15 residues in the CDR3. The DNA for the CDR3 is TGTGCCAGCAGTGGGGGACGAGGATTGAACACTGAAGCTTTCTTT. Protein product: CASSGGRGLNTEAFF.

In this sample, this clonotype turned up many times. The chain has TRBV20-1 and TRBJ1-3; D perhaps matches TRBD1 (5 bases). Germline V gives CDR1 DFQATT, CDR2 SNEGSKA (reference sequence). CDR3 length: 13 residues. Trimming removed 3 bases from V and 4 bases from J, with 10 bases in between. The CDR3 sequence is CSARGGSGNTIYF. CDR3 nucleotides: TGCAGTGCTAGGGGGGGGTCGGGAAACACCATATATTTT.

V is TRBV29-1 and J is TRBJ2-2; 7 bases agree with TRBD2. V lost 3 bases, J lost 1 base, and 2 bases stayed unmatched. The length of the CDR3 is 14 residues. The V gene's germline CDR1 is SQVTM and CDR2 ANQGSEA. The CDR3 loop reads CSVDGGGNTGELFF. The CDR3 DNA reads TGCAGCGTTGATGGGGGGGGGAACACCGGGGAGCTGTTTTTT.

This clonotype was recorded at least ten times. This chain links TRBV20-1 with TRBJ2-1; 11 nucleotides line up with TRBD2. V dropped 0 bases and J dropped 5; count of bases not matched to a gene: 9. The CDR3 extends over 17 amino acids. In germline, CDR1 is DFQATT, CDR2 SNEGSKA (reference sequence). Here the CDR3 DNA reads TGCAGTGCTAGAGATCTAACCATAGCGGGAGGGAACAATGAGCAGTTCTTC. Encoded protein: CSARDLTIAGGNNEQFF.

This clonotype was observed many times. The rearrangement joins TRBV10-3 to TRBJ1-4, with D maybe TRBD1 (6 bases). V shed 6 bases and J shed 7 bases, with 12 bases lying between them. Germline V gene lookup returns CDR1 ENHRY and CDR2 SYGVKD. The CDR3 totals 13 residues. The CDR3 here is CAIRPGDGEKLFF. DNA for the CDR3: TGTGCCATCAGGCCAGGGGACGGTGAAAAACTGTTTTTT.

This clonotype has only one observation. The V and J genes are TRBV9 and TRBJ1-1; 7 bases line up with TRBD1. This CDR3 has 15 residues. With V trimmed by 3 bases and J by 5 bases, 10 bases remained unmatched. In germline, CDR1 is SGDLS, CDR2 YYNGEE. For the CDR3, the DNA is TGTGCCAGCAGCGAAACCGGGACAGACCGGACTGAAGCTTTCTTT. Translation gives CASSETGTDRTEAFF.

This clonotype was observed at least ten times. V is TRBV6-5 and J is TRBJ2-7; 7 bases line up with TRBD2. J gave up 3 bases and V 5 bases, and 7 bases lay outside the gene matches. The germline CDR1 and CDR2 sequences are MNHEY and SVGAGI. CDR3 length: 14 amino acids. Written as DNA, the CDR3 is TGTGCCAGCAGTCTAGCGGAGTTTTACTACGAGCAGTACTTC. Translation: CASSLAEFYYEQYF.

This clonotype was seen many times. The chain is built from TRBV5-1 and TRBJ2-2; TRBD1 is a possible D gene (5 bases). Germline V gene data show CDR1 as SGHRS and CDR2 as YFSETQ. The CDR3 is 15 residues long. Deletions cut 4 bases from V and 0 bases from J, with 10 bases between. CDR3 nucleotides: TGCGCCAGCAGCATCAGGGCTGCGAACACCGGGGAGCTGTTTTTT. This translates into CASSIRAANTGELFF.

This rearrangement joins TRBV24-1 to TRBJ2-2; D is unclear. The CDR3 has 15 residues. Germline lookup yields CDR1 KGHDR and CDR2 SFDVKD. The ends were cut back, 1 base at V and 1 base at J, with 6 bases in the middle. In DNA form, the CDR3 reads TGTGCCACCAGTGATTTAGTTAGGAACACCGGGGAGCTGTTTTTT. Its protein product is CATSDLVRNTGELFF.

This clonotype was seen more than once but under ten times. This chain connects TRBV20-1 to TRBJ2-2; D is unclear. Per the germline V gene, CDR1 is DFQATT and CDR2 is SNEGSKA (reference sequence). V was cut by 5 bases and J by 0 bases, with 1 base left in between. The CDR3 loop spans 11 amino acids. The CDR3 protein is CSAANTGELFF. CDR3 nucleotides: TGCAGTGCTGCGAACACCGGGGAGCTGTTTTTT.

This clonotype was observed many times. The gene calls are TRBV5-1 and TRBJ2-5; TRBD2 matches 11 bases. The V segment lost 2 bases and the J segment 0 bases; nucleotides outside the gene matches: 9. Germline V gene sequence: CDR1 SGHRS, CDR2 YFSETQ. There are 18 residues in the CDR3. The CDR3 spells CASSLASGRTRYQETQYF. CDR3 DNA sequence: TGCGCCAGCAGCTTAGCTAGCGGGAGGACCCGGTACCAAGAGACCCAGTACTTC.

This chain uses TRBV11-2 with TRBJ2-1; 16 bases agree with TRBD2. This CDR3 comprises 17 residues. The V segment lost 5 bases and the J segment 2 bases; nucleotides outside the gene matches: 3. Germline-derived CDR1 and CDR2 are SGHAT and FQNNGV. The CDR3 bases are TGTGCCAGCAGCATCGGGACTAGCGGGGGGGCCTACAATGAGCAGTTCTTC. Its protein is CASSIGTSGGAYNEQFF.

At least ten counts were recorded for this clonotype. The rearrangement joins TRBV3-1 to TRBJ2-3; D may correspond to TRBD1 or TRBD2 (5 bases each). V shed 2 bases and J shed 8 bases, with 17 bases lying between them. The CDR3 is 15 residues long. Germline CDR1 and CDR2: LGHDT and YNNKEL (reference sequence). The CDR3 DNA reads as TGTGCCAGCAGCCAATCCCCGGAACCTGGGGGTACGCAGTATTTT. Its protein is CASSQSPEPGGTQYF.

This clonotype was counted many times. A much larger clone lies one base from this, so it may be a read error. J is TRBJ2-1 and V is TRBV24-1; the D gene is possibly TRBD1 (5 bases). Germline assignment: CDR1 KGHDR and CDR2 SFDVKD. Trimming removed 6 bases from V and 5 bases from J, with 13 bases in between. The CDR3 length is 14 residues. The chain's CDR3 is CATSSRKGNNEQFF. CDR3 nucleotides: TGTGCCACCAGTTCCCGAAAGGGGAACAATGAGCAGTTCTTC.

The sample holds many counts of this clonotype. V and J are TRBV5-1 and TRBJ2-4; 10 bases fit TRBD2. V lost 0 bases, J lost 7 bases, and 7 bases stayed unmatched. In germline, CDR1 is SGHRS, CDR2 YFSETQ. The CDR3 sequence is 16 residues long. CDR3 residues: CASSLGAGGVENIQYF. The CDR3 DNA reads TGCGCCAGCAGCTTGGGAGCGGGAGGGGTAGAGAACATTCAGTACTTC. Complete variable domain (other parts from reference TRBV5-1 and TRBJ2-4): KAGVTQTPRYLIKTRGQQVTLSCSPISGHRSVSWYQQTPGQGLQFLFEYFSETQRNKGNFPGRFSGRQFSNSRSEMNVSTLELGDSALYLCASSLGAGGVENIQYFGAGTRLSVL.

This clonotype was counted many times. In DNA, the CDR3 is TGTGCCAGCAGTCCACCATCCGGGACAGGGAACACTGAAGCTTTCTTT. Protein: CASSPPSGTGNTEAFF. The rearrangement uses TRBV11-2 and TRBJ1-1, with 8 bases lining up with TRBD1. Germline loops: CDR1 SGHAT, CDR2 FQNNGV. The trim removed 6 bases at V and 1 base at J, leaving 10 bases unmatched. There are 16 residues in the CDR3.